This entry is about one TCR beta chain. Reprocessing the 5' RACE reads, TCRdb reports a single entry for every CDR3 protein and omits DNA. The specimen's table records over 200,000 distinct CDR3 sequences. This record comes from a study of T cells expressing NK-cell markers. The CDR3 length is 14 residues. The germline V gene encodes CDR1 MNHEY and CDR2 SVGEGT. The clonotype comes from a man aged 18-30 years in good health. Sequencing was done on a sample of blood T cells: a sorted CD56 or NKG2C T cell subset, CD4+ or CD8+ T cells, or bulk PBMC T cells (not recorded which). This chain joins TRBV6-2 or TRBV6-3 and TRBJ2-7; TCRdb indicates TRBD2, and absent DNA this call remains unverified. This CDR3 reads CASSPSGSKYEQYF.